This record looks at one T cell receptor (beta chain) sequence and its context. The record originates from a study of blood T cell repertoires in COVID-19. The wider study: Italy, Spain and the United States were the sources of the convalescent and acute COVID-19 samples. In each case, the material was cDNA or gDNA derived from T cells, B-cell-depleted T cells, or PBMCs.

TCRdb's table, derived via immunoSEQ multiplex PCR, lists solely in-frame clones and lacks some. The table has tens of thousands of clones, around 73% seen once; the top ten hold around 19%. The CDR3 consists of 15 residues. Germline values: CDR1 MNHEY, CDR2 SMNVEV (reference sequence). V was shortened by 3 bases and J by 4 bases, with 10 bases between the two germline ends. The receptor comes from a human donor in a cohort sampled during active or convalescent COVID-19. Sequencing input: peripheral blood. This chain connects TRBV27 to TRBJ1-6; no reliable D call. CDR3: CASSLGGPYNSPLHF. The DNA of the CDR3 is TGTGCCAGCAGTTTGGGAGGACCGTATAATTCACCCCTCCACTTT.